This T cell receptor (beta chain) was sequenced in a study of cytotoxic CD8 clonotypes in ibrutinib-treated CLL. For the study at large: Researchers reported 11 to 12 relapsed/refractory and roughly 14 treatment-naive patients, roughly 17 of them IGHV unmutated. By median about 69 months, roughly 12 had progressed and some 14 stayed remitted; responses had been 2 complete and 25 or so partial.

TCR beta libraries used around 2.2 micrograms of genomic DNA from cryopreserved PBMCs. Method: immunoSEQ multiplex PCR; TCRdb's copy keeps in-frame clones and lacks some. The sample records about 130,000 clones, 80% to 90% being singletons. This clonotype originated in a human donor with chronic lymphocytic leukemia. Material: PBMCs, obtained after 24 months of ibrutinib treatment.

Here the CDR3 reads CASSPQVKGQRNNEQFF. For the CDR3, the DNA is TGTGCCAGCTCACCACAAGTAAAGGGACAGAGGAACAATGAGCAGTTCTTC. The chain has TRBV18 and TRBJ2-1; 7 nucleotides match TRBD1. The germline V gene has CDR1 KGHSH and CDR2 LQKENI. Losses at the gene ends were 1 base for V and 5 bases for J; bases not matched to a gene: 11. CDR3 length: 17 residues.